This paragraph reports one TCR beta chain. What it recognizes is unknown. The donors (healthy individuals) were bone marrow donors. The entry originates in a study of cytomegalovirus exposure and HLA in healthy donors. The wider study: The early release's HLA-typed donors yielded roughly 85 million unique TCRs.

Primers included in the PCR were 60 Vbeta and 13 Jbeta primers. TCRdb's table, derived via immunoSEQ multiplex PCR, lists solely in-frame clones and lacks some. The table has about 160,000 clones, around 68% seen once. Whole-study results and caveats: Across donors, presence/absence analyses took sequencing depth to be roughly uniform.

The sample comprised PBMCs. This clonotype originated in a man aged 50 to 59 in good health and CMV-seronegative.

CDR3 loop: CASALGWGSEAFF. For the CDR3, the DNA is TGTGCTAGTGCCTTGGGGTGGGGCAGTGAAGCTTTCTTT. The chain is built from TRBV12-5 and TRBJ1-1; TRBD1 might be the D (5 bases). The CDR3 has 13 amino acids. The germline V gene has CDR1 LGHNT and CDR2 FRNRAP. The V end lost 7 bases, the J end lost 7 bases, and 16 bases lay between the germline ends.